This T cell receptor (beta chain) appears in the sequencing data of a study of OX40 agonist ivuxolimab in advanced cancers. Background on the study: Hepatocellular carcinoma, melanoma, renal cell or head and neck cancer affected the dose-escalation patients.

TCRdb's table, derived via immunoSEQ multiplex PCR, lists solely in-frame clones and lacks some. The data hold about 64,000 clones, with more than 85% observed a single time. About this clone: Its antigen is currently unknown.

The study, taken as a whole, reports: The antigens recognized by the expanded peripheral T cells, that is their antigen specificity, were not determined.

The sequence was obtained from an adult with an advanced solid tumor such as melanoma, head and neck, liver or kidney cancer. The material was CD4+ or CD8+ T cells sorted from blood, obtained in a trial of the OX40 agonist ivuxolimab.

CDR3 amino acids: CASSYSGGVQPQHF. The DNA for the CDR3 is TGTGCCAGCAGTTACTCGGGGGGCGTTCAGCCCCAGCATTTT. The rearrangement joins TRBV6-6 to TRBJ1-5, with D perhaps matching TRBD1 (6 bases). The length of the CDR3 is 14 residues. Trimming left V 0 bases short and J 6 bases short, with 9 bases between. Germline loops: CDR1 MNHNY, CDR2 SVGAGI (reference sequence).